This section outlines one TCR beta chain sequence together with its context. Its antigen is as yet unknown. This entry belongs to a study of T cell responses to AZD1222 COVID-19 vaccine. Findings and limits, study-wide: Females made up more of the donors, who were largely white British, and clonal diversity may have come out too low. Breadth and depth of Spike-specific TCRs rose after two AZD1222 doses. Nearly half of unique spike-specific TCRs reportedly avoided B.1.351 and B.1.1.7 mutated regions.

The trim removed 8 bases at V and 5 bases at J, leaving 2 bases unmatched. CDR3 length: 11 amino acids. CDR1 and CDR2 from the germline V gene are SNHLY and FYNNEI. TCRdb keeps only in-frame clones here, not all; method: immunoSEQ multiplex PCR. The repertoire includes tens of thousands of clones, roughly nine tenths of them detected once, and about 9.9% sits in the top ten. The rearrangement uses TRBV2 and TRBJ2-7; 8 bases align to TRBD1. The specimen comprised peripheral blood, sampled 28 days after the second AZD1222 dose. The TCR sequence derives from an adult who received the AZD1222 COVID-19 vaccine. The CDR3 DNA is TGTGCCAGCTCGGGACAGGACGAGCAGTACTTC. Residues: CASSGQDEQYF.